Sequencing of this T cell receptor beta chain was carried out in a study of read filtering for tumor transcriptome and immune sequencing. Background on the study: Patients were approximately 18 male and 11 to 15 female, mean age around 66 years, range about 47 to 85. By R-ISS, stages I, II and III held 8, 16 and 7 patients.

Germline assignment: CDR1 SQVTM and CDR2 ANQGSEA. This CDR3 has 12 residues. The ends were cut back, 4 bases at V and 7 bases at J, with 13 bases in the middle. Notes on this clonotype: Its antigen is not identified.

Study findings and constraints: About four fifths of IR-seq clonotypes had a single read, yet these held about 3.6% of reads.

The library was built from around 380 ng RNA with molecular barcoded adaptors for alpha/delta and beta/gamma chains. TCRdb redid the calling of the reads with MiXCR, one entry per CDR3 protein. The repertoire holds under 30,000 distinct CDR3 sequences, with roughly 23% as singletons. The source is a donor at least 40 years old with multiple myeloma. Sequencing was done on a sample of a population of CD138-negative cells sorted from bone marrow. The V and J genes are TRBV29-1 and TRBJ2-5; D could derive from TRBD1 or TRBD2 (5 bases each). CDR3 DNA: TGCAGCGTTGCCAACCTTGGGGGGACCCAGTACTTC. Protein sequence: CSVANLGGTQYF.